The source of this T cell receptor (beta chain) is a study of long-term antiretroviral therapy in people with HIV. Findings and limits, study-wide: With ART, diversity went up but was still lower than in transplant donor controls. Against controls, HIV repertoires showed narrower ranges of CDR3 length.

This clone has a single count. What it binds is not known. At least one PBMC sample before ART and at least two after were required. The immunoSEQ assay was v3.0, run at survey level. Sequenced by immunoSEQ multiplex PCR; TCRdb stores in-frame clones only, minus some. The data show around 26,000 clones, about 80% seen once. CDR1 is SNHLY, CDR2 FYNNEI, per germline. Trimming removed 3 bases from V and 1 base from J, with 6 bases in between. The CDR3 sequence is 13 residues long. The chain employs TRBV2 and TRBJ1-1; D may be TRBD1 (5 bases). This receptor was taken from a woman aged 30 to 39 with HIV. The sample in question was unsorted PBMCs, obtained 1.1 years before starting antiretroviral therapy. CDR3 DNA sequence: TGTGCCAGCAGTGAGGGGCCGAACACTGAAGCTTTCTTT. Its translation is CASSEGPNTEAFF.